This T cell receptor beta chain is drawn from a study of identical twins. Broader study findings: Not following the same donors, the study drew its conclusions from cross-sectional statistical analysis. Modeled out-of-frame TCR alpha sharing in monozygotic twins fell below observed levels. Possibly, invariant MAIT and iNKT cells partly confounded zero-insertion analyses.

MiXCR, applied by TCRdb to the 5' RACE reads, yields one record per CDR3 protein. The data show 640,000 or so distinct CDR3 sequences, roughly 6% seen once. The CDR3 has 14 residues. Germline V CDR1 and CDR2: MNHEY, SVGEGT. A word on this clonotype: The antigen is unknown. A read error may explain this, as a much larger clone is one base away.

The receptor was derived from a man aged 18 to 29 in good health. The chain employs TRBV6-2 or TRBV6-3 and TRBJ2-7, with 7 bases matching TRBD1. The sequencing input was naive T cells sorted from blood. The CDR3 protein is CASRITGDPYVQYF. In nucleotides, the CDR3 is TGTGCCAGCAGGATTACAGGGGACCCCTACGTGCAGTACTTC.